This TCR beta chain was identified in a study of cytomegalovirus exposure and HLA in healthy donors (dated by TCRdb to about 2017). Concerning the study at large: An earlier analysis of 587 of the donors reported about 280 Gb of sequence data and some 110 million unique TCR beta sequences obtained from about 179 million T cells. Both class I and class II loci were covered by HLA typing, at four-digit resolution. Every repertoire in the discovery cohort had been generated on one and the same sequencing platform. An earlier analysis of approximately 630 of the donors applied high-throughput TCR beta sequencing to assess whether each TCR beta V gene segment acted as functional or pseudogenic. In the later analysis, no new phenotypic data were used to find candidate immune exposures; instead, reliance was placed on TCR beta sequences and their occurrence across donors. Roughly 300 gigabases of sequencing data and around 88 million unique TCR sequences made up an early release that covered 500 to 650 HLA-typed donors. The genetic ancestry cluster associated with self-reported Caucasian donors included roughly 84% of the approximately 400 genotyped donors. Alongside the repertoire data, information on donor age, sex, ethnicity and CMV serostatus was compiled. Across 300 to 400 genotyped donors of the cohort, an average of about 240,000 unique TCR beta nucleotide sequences per donor were sequenced, and roughly 18% of those sequences were non-productive. The T cell repertoires of 670 or so subjects were profiled by immunosequencing and related to cytomegalovirus serostatus. Typing coverage varied by locus: about 620-630 donors for A, B, C, DRB1 and DQB1; some 520 for DQA1; more than 600 for DPA1; fewer than 480 for DPB1. To predict cytomegalovirus infection status, the study combined high-throughput TCR immunosequencing, statistical association of individual TCRs with disease status, and machine learning. In a later genetic analysis, genome-wide SNP genotypes for about three fifths of the 666 donors were used, and that subset was treated as a discovery cohort. Along with the roughly 700-subject first cohort, a separate validation cohort of over a hundred different subjects was used. In a later analysis, previously published TCR beta repertoires from more than 500 donors were re-analyzed and high-resolution HLA genotyping was added so that TCR occurrence patterns could be studied. Because of strong linkage in the cohort, roughly five DR-DQ haplotypes were treated as single units for association and clustering. The aim of the study was to test whether cataloging public T cell receptors could identify signatures of past pathogen exposure.

As encoded in the germline V gene, CDR1 is SGDLS while CDR2 is YYNGEE. Clipping removes 4 bases from V and 0 bases from J, with 9 as the unmatched junction base count. The cysteine opens and the phenylalanine closes a CDR3 of 17 amino acids. Only CDR3 DNA is held: 51 bases, read in frame from base 1. In total, 666 healthy bone marrow donors made up the cohort. Cohort members were all nominally healthy when sampled, although unrecorded immune exposures were likely present. The donor was CMV seropositive and belonged to the group of 250 to 300 seropositive cohort members. Every donor gave a peripheral blood sample, and the peripheral blood mononuclear cells from that sample were used for TCR beta sequencing. Genomic DNA extraction from the blood cell samples was performed with the Qiagen DNeasy Blood Extraction Kit. Library preparation used the immunoSEQ multiplex PCR assay. For the multiplex PCR, a mixture combining 60 forward primers for TCR Vbeta segments and 13 reverse primers for TCR Jbeta segments was used. The CDR3 region of rearranged TCR beta genes was amplified from genomic DNA with a multiplex PCR assay. Amplified TCR beta libraries were sequenced as 87-base-pair reads on the Illumina HiSeq System. The authors' analysis ran thus. A later analysis tallied roughly 78 million unique TCR beta chains across the 610 or so repertoires, and about 10 million of those chains were shared by two or more donors. Raw reads were error-corrected and collapsed into unique sequences by a nearest-neighbor algorithm in which closely related sequences were merged to remove PCR and sequencing errors. V, D and J gene segments were assigned by aligning CDR3 sequences to IMGT reference sequences. Each retained sequence needed at least a six-nucleotide match to both a V gene segment and a J gene segment. A rearrangement counted as productive if the CDR3 had no stop codons and remained in frame with V and J, and every other rearrangement counted as non-productive. Following IMGT convention, CDR3 was defined as the stretch from the second conserved V-encoded cysteine to the conserved J-encoded phenylalanine. Sequences without an unambiguous match to a single V gene segment were excluded from the earlier analysis of about 640 of the donors. In an earlier analysis of a few hundred of the donors, V segments were called functional above 56.7% productive rearrangements and were called segregating when the between-donor standard deviation exceeded 5%. A statistical classification framework was built for diagnosing cytomegalovirus status from the catalog of TCR beta chain sequences. In a later analysis, V and J genes were assigned by comparing TCR nucleotide sequences against IMGT/GENE-DB human TR gene sequences. Using the TCRdist pipeline, a later analysis assigned CDR3 sequences along with most-parsimonious VDJ recombination scenarios. A later analysis defined each TCR beta chain by its CDR3 amino acid sequence plus V-gene family, and excluded reads lacking a unique V-gene family. As a way to deal with suspected cross-contamination and a sequencing artifact, a later analysis dropped more than 500 nucleotide sequences that were highly shared and had low generation probability. In a later analysis, a clonal expansion index for each public chain was calculated from normalized within-repertoire ranks of inferred template counts. Generation probabilities in a later analysis came from a VDJ recombination model fitted to out-of-frame rearrangements, and those results were checked against IGoR. In a later analysis, TCR-TCR, TCR-HLA and TCR-CMV co-occurrence was scored with hypergeometric tests, and a repertoire-size bias correction was applied to TCR pairs. A later analysis estimated false discovery rates by permuting HLA or CMV assignments 20 times. In a later analysis, co-occurring TCRs were grouped using DBSCAN, and TCRdist sequence similarity was added for clustering within HLA-allele-positive subsets. Repertoires with fewer than 30,000 or more than 120,000 public chains, plus five repertoires with anomalous nucleotide sharing, were excluded from co-occurrence clustering. TCRdb took over this immuneACCESS table, retaining in-frame rearrangements with V and J assigned. Such tables are incomplete; in checked studies, under half of the missing clones stem from an unresolved V gene, and the remainder is unexplained. V, J and clone size were drawn from that table, and D and trimming were deduced from the DNA. Recorded for this sample are around 150,000 clones; roughly 85% of them occurred a single time. The top ten clonotypes cover more than 13% of the sample.

Study-level results and caveats: For the cohort, immune exposure information was limited to CMV serostatus. When HLA alleles, especially DR and DQ, strongly co-occurred, attributing TCR associations to individual alleles was difficult. In vitro tests confirmed that a few of the cytomegalovirus-associated TCR beta chains recognize cytomegalovirus antigens. In a later analysis, most CMV-associated TCR beta chains were found to appear HLA-restricted, with HLA associations seemingly driven largely by CMV exposure. Some IMGT-functional V segments, including TRBV6-2 and TRBV6-3, could not be distinguished by the 87-base-pair reads and were therefore excluded. In the study, 150 to 200 TCR beta chains were listed as associated with cytomegalovirus. Presence/absence analyses assumed roughly uniform sequencing depth across donors, an assumption that may not hold. In an earlier analysis of about 550 of the donors, most TCR beta V segments were observed in productive rearrangements about 90% or about 30% of the time, broadly matching IMGT annotations. In both the original and validation cohorts, the classifier was reported to diagnose cytomegalovirus status with high specificity and sensitivity. The sequencing pipeline was judged likely to have produced a cluster of highly shared sequence variants as a technical artifact. In a later analysis, about 17,000 TCR beta sequences were associated with specific HLA alleles at a false discovery rate of 0.05. Across donors, most TCR sequences were observed very rarely, whereas some public TCRs were present in many individuals. An association between a missense DCLRE1C variant and V-gene and J-gene trimming of TCR beta chains was found in a later genetic analysis and replicated in an independent cohort. Only TCR beta chains were sequenced in this cohort, and the absence of alpha or paired-chain data limited detectable features. Several of the top co-occurrence clusters appeared to be linked to parvovirus B19, influenza, CMV and Epstein-Barr virus, according to a later analysis. According to the authors, the approach could potentially be generalized to other disease states and immunological phenotypes. In a later analysis, HLA-associated TCR beta chains showed more clonal expansion and lower generation probabilities than non-associated chains that were equally common. In a later genetic analysis, fewer N-insertions in productive TCRs were reported among donors in an Asian-associated ancestry cluster than the roughly 700-donor mean. A further reported finding was that TCR beta sequences accurately predicted the HLA-A and HLA-B alleles for most subjects in the first cohort. Because some donors lacked HLA typing at each locus, the association tests relied only on the typed subset. In a later analysis, TCR association rates were found to vary across HLA loci, with the most associated TCRs seen for DRB1 alleles and the fewest for HLA-C alleles. Because counts were too low, more than 15 rarely observed V segments, including chromosome 9 orphons, were excluded from the earlier analysis of fewer than 650 of the donors. Linkage disequilibrium might explain the correlated functional status among segregating V segments, but an unknown experimental factor could not be excluded.

For this clone: It has no known antigen specificity. It has no much larger one-base neighbor in the sample; base qualities were not kept.

The sequence was obtained from a man over 45 in good health and CMV-seropositive. The sequenced sample was PBMCs. This sequence uses TRBV9 and TRBJ1-4; TRBD1 fits 7 bases in the junction. In nucleotide form, the sequence is TGTGCCAGCAGCCCCCGGACAGGTTTAACAACTAATGAAAAACTGTTTTTT. The translation is CASSPRTGLTTNEKLFF.